These T cell receptor beta chains were read from a single sample in a study of T cells in Graves' hyperthyroidism and ophthalmopathy. TCRdb reprocessed the multiplex PCR reads via MiXCR and lists one record per CDR3 protein. The sample consists of approximately 480,000 distinct CDR3 sequences, less than 25% of them appearing once. Material for sequencing was blood. All receptors come from a young man with Graves' hyperthyroidism. The CDR3 runs from the conserved cysteine through the conserved F or W. The D gene is left open where the match is weak. Not all rows give a size; the values are once, few, many and, for expanded clones, a class.

clone_size: once; d_call: TRBD2; j_call: TRBJ2-7; v_call: TRBV5-1; cdr3_nt: TGCGCCAGCAGACCTCGACTAGCGGGCTCCTACGAGCAGTACTTC; cdr3_aa: CASRPRLAGSYEQYF
clone_size: many; d_call: TRBD1; j_call: TRBJ2-7; v_call: TRBV12-3/TRBV12-4; cdr3_nt: TGTGCCAGCACCCCGACAGGGAATGATTACGAGCAGTACTTC; cdr3_aa: CASTPTGNDYEQYF
clone_size: many; d_call: .; j_call: TRBJ1-3; v_call: TRBV9; cdr3_nt: TGTGCCAGCGCCACGGGGGGCTCTGGAAACACCATATATTTT; cdr3_aa: CASATGGSGNTIYF
clone_size: .; d_call: TRBD1; j_call: TRBJ2-2; v_call: TRBV10-3; cdr3_nt: TGTGCCATCCGCAGGACAGGGGATAGCGGGGAGCTGTTTTTT; cdr3_aa: CAIRRTGDSGELFF
clone_size: many; d_call: .; j_call: TRBJ1-1; v_call: TRBV2; cdr3_nt: TGTGCCAGCGGGGAGGTCGCTGAAGCTTTCTTT; cdr3_aa: CASGEVAEAFF
clone_size: many; d_call: TRBD1; j_call: TRBJ1-2; v_call: TRBV27; cdr3_nt: TGTGCCAGCAGTTTATATACAGGGGGCGACTATGGCTACACCTTC; cdr3_aa: CASSLYTGGDYGYTF
clone_size: .; d_call: TRBD1; j_call: TRBJ1-1; v_call: TRBV4-2; cdr3_nt: TGTGCCAGCAGCCAAGATCAAGGGACAGGGGCGAACACTGAAGCTTTCTTT; cdr3_aa: CASSQDQGTGANTEAFF
clone_size: .; d_call: .; j_call: TRBJ2-5; v_call: TRBV19; cdr3_nt: TGTGCCAGTAGTCGCCTAGAAGGGGGAGAGACCCAGTACTTC; cdr3_aa: CASSRLEGGETQYF
clone_size: many; d_call: TRBD1; j_call: TRBJ1-5; v_call: TRBV20-1; cdr3_nt: TGCAGTGCTGGACAGGGGGTAAACAATCAGCCCCAGCATTTT; cdr3_aa: CSAGQGVNNQPQHF
clone_size: .; d_call: .; j_call: TRBJ2-7; v_call: TRBV29-1; cdr3_nt: TGCAGCGTTGGGGGGCGCGGGGGACCTTCCTACGAGCAGTACTTC; cdr3_aa: CSVGGRGGPSYEQYF
clone_size: .; d_call: .; j_call: TRBJ2-7; v_call: TRBV12-3/TRBV12-4; cdr3_nt: TGTGCCAGCAGTTTAACCAGAGTCTACGAGCAGTACTTC; cdr3_aa: CASSLTRVYEQYF
clone_size: many; d_call: .; j_call: TRBJ2-3; v_call: TRBV11-2; cdr3_nt: TGTGCCAGCAGCTTAATACGGGGCGATACGCAGTATTTT; cdr3_aa: CASSLIRGDTQYF
clone_size: .; d_call: TRBD2; j_call: TRBJ2-5; v_call: TRBV6-1; cdr3_nt: TGTGCCAGCAGCTCAGGGACTAATCAAGAGACCCAGTACTTC; cdr3_aa: CASSSGTNQETQYF
clone_size: many; d_call: TRBD1; j_call: TRBJ2-2; v_call: TRBV6-1; cdr3_nt: TGTGCCAGCAGGGGGGACAGAGACACCGGGGAGCTGTTTTTT; cdr3_aa: CASRGDRDTGELFF
clone_size: many; d_call: .; j_call: TRBJ1-5; v_call: TRBV6-4; cdr3_nt: TGTGCCAGCAGTCCCTTAGGACAGTTATTGAGACGGCGCCAGCCCCAGCATTTT; cdr3_aa: CASSPLGQLLRRRQPQHF
clone_size: many; d_call: .; j_call: TRBJ2-2; v_call: TRBV6-2/TRBV6-3; cdr3_nt: TGTGCCAGCAGTTACTCGACCGGGTCCGGGGAGCTGTTTTTT; cdr3_aa: CASSYSTGSGELFF
clone_size: many; d_call: .; j_call: TRBJ2-5; v_call: TRBV11-2; cdr3_nt: TGTGCCAGCAGCTTAGCTAGCGTCGGCTCGGGGACCCAGTACTTC; cdr3_aa: CASSLASVGSGTQYF
clone_size: many; d_call: TRBD1; j_call: TRBJ1-2; v_call: TRBV5-1; cdr3_nt: TGCGCCAGCAGCTTGGACTTAATGGGACAGCCCTATGGCTACACCTTC; cdr3_aa: CASSLDLMGQPYGYTF
clone_size: many; d_call: TRBD1; j_call: TRBJ2-7; v_call: TRBV12-3/TRBV12-4; cdr3_nt: TGTGCCAGCAGTTTAGCGTCAGGGGGCGAGCAGTACTTC; cdr3_aa: CASSLASGGEQYF
clone_size: many; d_call: TRBD1; j_call: TRBJ2-7; v_call: TRBV5-5; cdr3_nt: TGTGCCAGCAGCTGGGCGACAGGGGGCGATTACGAGCAGTACTTC; cdr3_aa: CASSWATGGDYEQYF
clone_size: .; d_call: TRBD1; j_call: TRBJ2-4; v_call: TRBV28; cdr3_nt: TGTGCCAGCAGCCTGAAGGACAGGGTACTGTACTTC; cdr3_aa: CASSLKDRVLYF
clone_size: .; d_call: .; j_call: TRBJ1-2; v_call: TRBV6-1; cdr3_nt: TGTGCCAGCAGTGAATTACGGGCGTATGGCTACACCTTC; cdr3_aa: CASSELRAYGYTF
clone_size: .; d_call: TRBD2; j_call: TRBJ2-5; v_call: TRBV27; cdr3_nt: TGTGCCAGCAGTTTCGCGGGAGAGGGGGAGACCCAGTACTTC; cdr3_aa: CASSFAGEGETQYF
clone_size: many; d_call: .; j_call: TRBJ1-1; v_call: TRBV6-5; cdr3_nt: TGTGCCAGCAGTTACTCAGAGGGGAACACTGAAGCTTTCTTT; cdr3_aa: CASSYSEGNTEAFF
clone_size: many; d_call: .; j_call: TRBJ1-5; v_call: TRBV27; cdr3_nt: TGTGCCAGCAGTACCCGATCGGGGGGGGCAAATCAGCCCCAGCATTTT; cdr3_aa: CASSTRSGGANQPQHF
clone_size: many; d_call: TRBD1; j_call: TRBJ1-2; v_call: TRBV6-1; cdr3_nt: TGTGCCAGCACCAAGGGACAGGACCGCCTGGGCTATGGCTACACCTTC; cdr3_aa: CASTKGQDRLGYGYTF
clone_size: .; d_call: .; j_call: TRBJ2-7; v_call: TRBV20-1; cdr3_nt: TGCAGTGCTAGAGTTCCTAGCAGAAGCGAGCAGTACTTC; cdr3_aa: CSARVPSRSEQYF
clone_size: many; d_call: .; j_call: TRBJ2-6; v_call: TRBV20-1; cdr3_nt: TGCAGTGCGGCGAAAGGGGATGCTGGGGCCAACGTCCTGACTTTC; cdr3_aa: CSAAKGDAGANVLTF
clone_size: many; d_call: .; j_call: TRBJ2-7; v_call: TRBV24-1; cdr3_nt: TGTGCCACCAGTGATGACAGGAGCTCCTACGAGCAGTACTTC; cdr3_aa: CATSDDRSSYEQYF
clone_size: .; d_call: .; j_call: TRBJ2-5; v_call: TRBV12-3/TRBV12-4; cdr3_nt: TGTGCCAGCACCCCGAGGATGGTTCAAGAGACCCAGTACTTC; cdr3_aa: CASTPRMVQETQYF
clone_size: many; d_call: .; j_call: TRBJ1-2; v_call: TRBV28; cdr3_nt: TGTGCCAGCAGTCCCCCCCGGGGGCGAGAAGCTAACTATGGCTACACCTTC; cdr3_aa: CASSPPRGREANYGYTF
clone_size: many; d_call: .; j_call: TRBJ1-5; v_call: TRBV6-2/TRBV6-3; cdr3_nt: TGTGCCAGCAGTTACCAGGGGATGGGTGGACGGGTGGGCAATCAGCCCCAGCATTTT; cdr3_aa: CASSYQGMGGRVGNQPQHF